The T cell receptor (beta chain) under discussion was sequenced for a study of CD8 T cells in Susac syndrome. The authors reverse transcribed roughly 0.5 to 1 ug RNA with random hexamers. Using its own MiXCR run on the immunoSEQ multiplex PCR reads, TCRdb lists one record per CDR3 protein. Of around 150,000 distinct CDR3 sequences detected, around 94% appear once; the ten largest clones hold about 0.095%. The CDR3 consists of 15 residues. Germline V gene data show CDR1 as MNHEY and CDR2 as SMNVEV (reference sequence). V lost 2 bases and J lost 4, with 14 bases in between. The sequence was collected from a human donor with multiple sclerosis. V gene TRBV27 combines with J gene TRBJ1-2, with D unclear. The sample comprised CD4+ T cells from PBMCs. For the CDR3, the DNA is TGTGCCAGCAGTTTAATGGAGACACCACTCTATGGCTACACCTTC. Protein sequence: CASSLMETPLYGYTF.